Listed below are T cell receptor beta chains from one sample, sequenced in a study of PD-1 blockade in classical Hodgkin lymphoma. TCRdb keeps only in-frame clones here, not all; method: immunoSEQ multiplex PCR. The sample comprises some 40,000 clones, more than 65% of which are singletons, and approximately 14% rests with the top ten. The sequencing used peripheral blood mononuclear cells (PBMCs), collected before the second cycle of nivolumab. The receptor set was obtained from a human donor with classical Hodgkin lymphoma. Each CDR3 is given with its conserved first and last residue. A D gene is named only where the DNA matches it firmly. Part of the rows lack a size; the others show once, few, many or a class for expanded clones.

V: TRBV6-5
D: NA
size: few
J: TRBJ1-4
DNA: TGTGCCAGCCGGCAGAGATATGAGGTCGGGGAAAAACTGTTTTTT
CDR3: CASRQRYEVGEKLFF

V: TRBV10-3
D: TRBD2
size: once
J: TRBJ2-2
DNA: TGTGCCATCAGTGAAACTAGCGGGAGGGCCGGAGGGGAGCTGTTTTTT
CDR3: CAISETSGRAGGELFF

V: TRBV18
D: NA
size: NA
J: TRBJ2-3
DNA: TGTGCCAGCTTAACTAGGGGAACAGATACGCAGTATTTT
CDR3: CASLTRGTDTQYF

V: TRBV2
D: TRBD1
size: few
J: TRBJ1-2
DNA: TGTGCCAGCAGCGGGACAGGGAGGGGCTACACCTTC
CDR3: CASSGTGRGYTF

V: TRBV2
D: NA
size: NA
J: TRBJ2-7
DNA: TGTGCCAGCAGTGAAGGAATCAGGGTAGGGTCCTACGAGCAGTACTTC
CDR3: CASSEGIRVGSYEQYF

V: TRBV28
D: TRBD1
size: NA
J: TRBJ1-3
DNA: TGTGCCAGCAGTTTAGCTTACAGGGACAGAGGAAACACCATATATTTT
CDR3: CASSLAYRDRGNTIYF

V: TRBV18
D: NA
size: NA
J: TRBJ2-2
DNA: TGTGCCAGCTCACCAGGGCAGTCGGACACCGGGGAGCTGTTTTTT
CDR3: CASSPGQSDTGELFF

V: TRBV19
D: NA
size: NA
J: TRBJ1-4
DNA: TGTGCCAGTAGTATAGAGGGCAACCGTTGGACAGCAACTAATGAAAAACTGTTTTTT
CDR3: CASSIEGNRWTATNEKLFF

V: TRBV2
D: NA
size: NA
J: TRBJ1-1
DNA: TGTGCCAGCAGTTCCGGGGGAGGTTACACTGAAGCTTTCTTT
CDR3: CASSSGGGYTEAFF

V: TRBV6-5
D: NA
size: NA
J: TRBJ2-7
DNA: TGTGCCAGCAGCCAGGACACCTACGAGCAGTACTTC
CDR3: CASSQDTYEQYF

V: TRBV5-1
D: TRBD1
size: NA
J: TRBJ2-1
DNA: TGCGCCAGCAGCTTGGGCCCCGGGACAGGGTCCAATGAGCAGTTCTTC
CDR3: CASSLGPGTGSNEQFF

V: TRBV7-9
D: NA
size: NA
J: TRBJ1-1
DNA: TGTGCCAGCAGCTTACCGGGAGAATGGACTGAAGCTTTCTTT
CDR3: CASSLPGEWTEAFF

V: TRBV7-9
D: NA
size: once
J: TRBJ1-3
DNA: TGTGCCAGCAGCCGACAGGTTCCAAGGTCGGGAAACACCATATATTTT
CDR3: CASSRQVPRSGNTIYF

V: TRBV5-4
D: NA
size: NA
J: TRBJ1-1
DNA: TGTGCCAGCAACAGCGGGACGAACACTGAAGCTTTCTTT
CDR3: CASNSGTNTEAFF

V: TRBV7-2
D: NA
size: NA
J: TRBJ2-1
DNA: TGTGCCAGCAGCTTAGTTTTCGGGTCCTACAATGAGCAGTTCTTC
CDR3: CASSLVFGSYNEQFF

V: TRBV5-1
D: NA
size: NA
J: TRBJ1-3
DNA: TGCGCCGACGCAGTTGACCTCTCTGGAAACACCATATATTTT
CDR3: CADAVDLSGNTIYF

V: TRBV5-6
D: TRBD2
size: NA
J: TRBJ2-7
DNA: TGTGCCAGCAGCCTTAGCGGGGGGGCCAGGTACGAGCAGTACTTC
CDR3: CASSLSGGARYEQYF

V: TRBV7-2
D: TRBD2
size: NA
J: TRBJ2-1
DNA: TGTGCCAGCAGCTGGGGGAGGGCCTCCTACAATGAGCAGTTCTTC
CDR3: CASSWGRASYNEQFF

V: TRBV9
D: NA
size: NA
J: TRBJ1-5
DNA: TGTGCCAGCAGCGTGGACGGTAGCAATCAGCCCCAGCATTTT
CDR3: CASSVDGSNQPQHF

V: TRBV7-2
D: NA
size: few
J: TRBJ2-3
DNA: TGTGCCAGCAGCTTAGTAGGAGGGGGCTTAGATACGCAGTATTTT
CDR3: CASSLVGGGLDTQYF

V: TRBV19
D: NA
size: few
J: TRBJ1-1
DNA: TGTGCCAGTAGGAGGAGCACTGAAGCTTTCTTT
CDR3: CASRRSTEAFF

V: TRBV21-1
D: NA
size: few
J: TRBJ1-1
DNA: TGTGCCACCAAACCGCGGACTGCGAACACTGAAGCTTTCTTT
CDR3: CATKPRTANTEAFF

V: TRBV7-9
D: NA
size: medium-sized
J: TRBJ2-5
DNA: TGTGCCAGCAGCACGGTACGGCACAGGGATCAAGAGACCCAGTACTTC
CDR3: CASSTVRHRDQETQYF

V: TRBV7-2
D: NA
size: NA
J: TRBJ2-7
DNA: TGTGCCAGCAGCTTAGTCGGGTCGAATGAGCAGTACTTC
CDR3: CASSLVGSNEQYF

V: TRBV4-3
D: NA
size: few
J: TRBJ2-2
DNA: TGCGCCAGCAGCCAGGAGAGGTCGGGGGGCGCCAACACCGGGGAGCTGTTTTTT
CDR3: CASSQERSGGANTGELFF